One and the same sample provided the 12 T cell receptor beta chains below, sequenced in a study of T cell responses to AZD1222 COVID-19 vaccine. Some clones are missing from TCRdb's copy, which holds only in-frame ones; the method was immunoSEQ multiplex PCR. The sample carries around 110,000 clones, 90% to 95% recorded once. The sequenced sample was peripheral blood, obtained on day 0 of AZD1222 vaccination. These receptors were collected from an adult in good health.

The genes are TRBV4-1 and TRBJ1-1; D remains ambiguous. The ends were cut back, 3 bases at V and 2 bases at J, with 7 bases in the middle. Germline-derived CDR1 and CDR2 are MGHRA and YSYEKL. This CDR3 contains 13 residues. In DNA, the CDR3 is TGCGCCAGCAGCCAGACAAGAAACACTGAAGCTTTCTTT. Protein product: CASSQTRNTEAFF.

The rearrangement links TRBV2 to TRBJ2-1, with D possibly TRBD2 on 6 matching bases. The CDR3 length is 13 residues. Germline CDR1 and CDR2: SNHLY and FYNNEI. V gave up 11 bases and J gave up 5 bases, with 16 bases separating them. The CDR3: CAGEVGLNNEQFF. CDR3 sequence (DNA): TGTGCCGGGGAAGTGGGACTGAACAATGAGCAGTTCTTC.

This clone was recorded once. CDR3 amino acids: CASISHGGLSRELFF. Here the CDR3 DNA reads TGTGCCAGTATCAGTCATGGCGGGTTATCTCGGGAGCTGTTTTTT. The chain carries TRBV19 and TRBJ2-2; the D gene is possibly TRBD2 (5 bases). The CDR3 runs 15 residues. Germline assignment: CDR1 LNHDA and CDR2 SQIVND (reference sequence). Trimming took 7 bases from V and 9 from J, leaving 21 bases between them.

The V and J genes are TRBV6-1 and TRBJ2-2; possible D gene TRBD2, 6 bases. The CDR3 length is 17 residues. Trimming took 4 bases from V and 6 from J, leaving 21 bases between them. Germline values: CDR1 MNHNS, CDR2 SASEGT. CDR3 DNA sequence: TGTGCCAGCAGTGGCCGACTGTGGGGGGTCTCTGCCGGGGAGCTGTTTTTT. Translation: CASSGRLWGVSAGELFF.

The gene calls are TRBV5-1 and TRBJ2-7; D possibly corresponds to TRBD1 (5 bases). Trimming stripped 2 bases from V and 3 bases from J, with 12 bases between. This CDR3 region has 14 residues. Germline V gene data show CDR1 as SGHRS and CDR2 as YFSETQ. CDR3 in amino acids: CASSFQGSDYEQYF. The CDR3 coding sequence is TGCGCCAGCAGCTTCCAGGGTAGTGACTACGAGCAGTACTTC.

J is TRBJ1-4 and V is TRBV6-5, with TRBD1 matching 7 bases. Germline lookup yields CDR1 MNHEY and CDR2 SVGAGI. V lost 4 bases to trimming and J lost 7 bases; unmatched junction nucleotides: 3. This CDR3 has 13 amino acids. DNA of the CDR3: TGTGCCAGCAGTTTCAGGGGGAGTGAAAAACTGTTTTTT. This codes for CASSFRGSEKLFF.

The rearrangement uses TRBV6-5 and TRBJ1-4; D not resolved. V lost 6 bases, J lost 0 bases, and 8 bases lay in between. The CDR3 sequence is 14 residues long. Germline V gene data show CDR1 as MNHEY and CDR2 as SVGAGI. The CDR3 loop reads CASRVGATNEKLFF. CDR3 DNA sequence: TGTGCCAGCAGGGTGGGAGCAACTAATGAAAAACTGTTTTTT.

CDR3 sequence (DNA): TGTGCCAGCAGCCTGACAGGACTCTATGGCTACACCTTC. Translated, it gives CASSLTGLYGYTF. The chain carries TRBV7-2 and TRBJ1-2; weak D call: TRBD1 (6 bases). V lost 5 bases to trimming and J lost 4 bases, with 11 bases between them. The germline V gene has CDR1 SGHTA and CDR2 FQGNSA. The CDR3 runs to 13 residues.

In DNA form, the CDR3 reads TGCGCCAGCAGCCAAGACAACCATGGCTACACCTTC. It translates to CASSQDNHGYTF. This sequence joins TRBV4-1 and TRBJ1-2; D uncertain. The CDR3 covers 12 residues. Deletions cut 0 bases from V and 6 bases from J, with 5 bases between. Germline lookup yields CDR1 MGHRA and CDR2 YSYEKL.

The chain carries TRBV14 and TRBJ2-2; 7 bases align to TRBD1. With V trimmed by 0 bases and J by 0 bases, 4 bases remained unmatched. The CDR3 has 17 amino acids. Germline V gene lookup returns CDR1 SGHDN and CDR2 FVKESK. This CDR3 is CASSQDSGTANTGELFF. In nucleotides, the CDR3 is TGTGCCAGCAGCCAAGATTCGGGGACAGCGAACACCGGGGAGCTGTTTTTT.

This chain connects TRBV9 to TRBJ1-6; D is undetermined. This CDR3 contains 13 residues. Germline values: CDR1 SGDLS, CDR2 YYNGEE. Trimming took 3 bases from V and 4 from J, leaving 5 bases between them. The CDR3 nucleotides read TGTGCCAGCAGCGCCGTGTATAATTCACCCCTCCACTTT. This gives the protein CASSAVYNSPLHF.

This clone was seen a handful of times. CDR3 in amino acids: CASSDSSRGHTDTQYF. The CDR3, as DNA: TGTGCCAGCAGTGACTCGAGTAGGGGACACACAGATACGCAGTATTTT. The V call is TRBV6-4, the J call TRBJ2-3; possibly TRBD1 for D (6 bases). Per germline, CDR1 MRHNA and CDR2 SNTAGT. V was trimmed by 0 bases and J by 2 bases, leaving 12 bases between them. The length of the CDR3 is 16 residues.